This T cell receptor beta chain was observed in a study of CD8+ T cells in alopecia areata. Regarding the study as a whole: Affected scalp, especially in alopecia totalis/universalis, had a higher clonality than normal scalp did. Sequencing of scalp samples also includes resident alphabeta T cells from normal skin. Compared with mice, patients displayed less clear TCR sharing, possibly for HLA-related reasons.

The CDR3 sequence is 13 residues long. Germline CDR1 is GTSNPN and CDR2 is SVGIG (reference sequence). V was cut by 2 bases and J by 5 bases, with 12 bases left in between. This clone appeared once. As yet, its antigen is unknown. Sequencing relied on a cDNA template that was reverse transcribed from extracted RNA. Sequencing was performed with immunoSEQ multiplex PCR; in TCRdb, only in-frame clones are kept and a portion is missing. The repertoire holds more than 90,000 clones, with about 60% as singletons. Sequenced input: CD4+ T cells sorted from blood. The sequence came from a human donor in good health. This rearrangement joins TRBV30 to TRBJ1-1; no definite D call. CDR3 sequence: CAWSKHPETEAFF. The CDR3 DNA reads TGTGCCTGGAGTAAGCACCCGGAGACTGAAGCTTTCTTT.